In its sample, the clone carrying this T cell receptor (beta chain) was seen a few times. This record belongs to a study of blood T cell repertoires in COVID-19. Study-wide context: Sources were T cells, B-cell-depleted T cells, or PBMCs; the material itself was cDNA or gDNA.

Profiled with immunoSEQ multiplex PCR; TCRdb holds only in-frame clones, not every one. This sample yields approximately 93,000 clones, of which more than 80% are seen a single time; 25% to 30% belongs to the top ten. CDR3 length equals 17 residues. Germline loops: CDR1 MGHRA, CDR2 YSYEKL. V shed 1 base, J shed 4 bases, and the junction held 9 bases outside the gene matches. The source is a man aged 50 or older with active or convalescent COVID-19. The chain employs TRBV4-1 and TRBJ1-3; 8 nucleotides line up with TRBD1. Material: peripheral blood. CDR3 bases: TGCGCCAGCAGCCAAGTACCTCAGGGGGCGAAAGGAAACACCATATATTTT. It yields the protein CASSQVPQGAKGNTIYF.